The TCR beta chain described here comes from a study of blood T cell repertoires in COVID-19. Study summary: PBMCs, B-cell-depleted T cells, or T cells were the source of the cDNA or gDNA that made up the material.

In the study's own analysis: Nucleated cell number was recorded as an estimate derived from reference gene primer amplification. Libraries were prepared by immunoSEQ multiplex PCR; TCRdb keeps only in-frame clonotypes and omits some of them. For V, J and clone size, that table is used; D and trimming come from the DNA. The table includes 150,000 to 200,000 clones, approximately 74% detected once. V shed 5 bases and J shed 2 bases, with 15 bases lying between them. Germline V gene data show CDR1 as SGHTA and CDR2 as FQGNSA. This CDR3 comprises 15 residues. Sample: peripheral blood. The chain uses TRBV7-2 and TRBJ1-1, with D perhaps TRBD1 (6 bases). This receptor was identified in a woman of 80 years or more with acute or convalescent COVID-19. For the CDR3, the DNA is TGTGCCAGCAGCCCTGACAGGAGTGGAAACACTGAAGCTTTCTTT. Encoded protein: CASSPDRSGNTEAFF.